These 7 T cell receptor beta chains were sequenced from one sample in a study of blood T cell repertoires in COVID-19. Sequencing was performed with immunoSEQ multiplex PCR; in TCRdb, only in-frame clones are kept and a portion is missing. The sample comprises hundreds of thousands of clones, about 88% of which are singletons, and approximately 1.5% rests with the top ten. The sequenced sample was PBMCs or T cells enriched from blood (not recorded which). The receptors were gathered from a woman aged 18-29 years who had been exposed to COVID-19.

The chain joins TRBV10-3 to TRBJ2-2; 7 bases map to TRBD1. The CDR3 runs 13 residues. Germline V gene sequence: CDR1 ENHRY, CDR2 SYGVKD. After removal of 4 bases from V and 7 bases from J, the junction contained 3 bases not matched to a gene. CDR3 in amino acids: CAISGQGFGELFF. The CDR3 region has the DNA TGTGCCATCAGTGGACAGGGATTCGGGGAGCTGTTTTTT.

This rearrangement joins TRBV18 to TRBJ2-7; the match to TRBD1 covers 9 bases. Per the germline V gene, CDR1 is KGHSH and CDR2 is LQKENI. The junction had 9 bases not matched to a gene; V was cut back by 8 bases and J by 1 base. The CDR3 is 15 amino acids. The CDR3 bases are TGTGCCAGCCGATACTCCGGGACAGGGTCCTACGAGCAGTACTTC. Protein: CASRYSGTGSYEQYF.

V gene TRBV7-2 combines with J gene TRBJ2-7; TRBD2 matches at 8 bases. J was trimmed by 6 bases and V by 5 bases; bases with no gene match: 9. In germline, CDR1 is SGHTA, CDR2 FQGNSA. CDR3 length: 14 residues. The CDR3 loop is CASSPLSGGTEQYF. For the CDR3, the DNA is TGTGCCAGCAGCCCGCTTTCGGGGGGGACCGAGCAGTACTTC.

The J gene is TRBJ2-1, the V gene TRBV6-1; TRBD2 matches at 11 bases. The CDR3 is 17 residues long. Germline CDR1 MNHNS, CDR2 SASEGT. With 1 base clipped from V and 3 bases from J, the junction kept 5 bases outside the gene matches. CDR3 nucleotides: TGTGCCAGCAGTGAAGAGGGACTAGCGGACTTCTACAATGAGCAGTTCTTC. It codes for CASSEEGLADFYNEQFF.

CDR3 bases: TGCAGCGTTGAATCACTTTGGGAGAGCTATGGCTACACCTTC. This sequence encodes CSVESLWESYGYTF. The genes are TRBV29-1 and TRBJ1-2; D ambiguous. Germline values: CDR1 SQVTM, CDR2 ANQGSEA. This CDR3 has 14 residues. The V end was cut by 2 bases, the J end by 4 bases, with 14 bases between.

CDR3 amino acids: CASSQPGTGEMSEQYF. Here the CDR3 DNA reads TGTGCCAGCAGCCAGCCCGGGACAGGGGAGATGTCGGAGCAGTACTTC. This rearrangement joins TRBV3-1 (or the pseudogene TRBV3-2) to TRBJ2-7, with 10 bases fitting TRBD1. V lost 3 bases, J lost 7 bases, and 12 bases stayed unmatched. CDR3 size: 16 residues. The germline gives CDR1 LGHDT, CDR2 YNNKEL (reference sequence).

CDR3 residues: CASSPRTGRPDTQYF. CDR3 sequence (DNA): TGTGCCAGCAGTCCCCGGACAGGAAGGCCAGATACGCAGTATTTT. The chain is built from TRBV27 and TRBJ2-3, with 7 bases fitting TRBD1. The V gene's germline CDR1 is MNHEY and CDR2 SMNVEV (reference sequence). The CDR3 spans 15 residues. V shed 5 bases and J 4 bases; nucleotides not matched to a gene: 9.